Detailed here is one T cell receptor (beta chain). This receptor's antigen is unknown. No much larger clone exists at a distance of one base, and base qualities are not known. The data originate from a study of shared clonotypes between healthy human individuals (dated by TCRdb to the early 2020s). Describing the broader study: The cohort included three men and a couple of women between 18 and 49 years of age. For each donor, CD4 naive and CD4 memory were each given three plates, CD8 naive was given two plates, and CD8 memory was given one plate. Blood TCR repertoires of roughly five healthy adults were deeply sequenced to estimate repertoire size and the extent of clonotype sharing between individuals. To increase sequencing depth and limit assay-specific biases, different laboratories used diverse techniques to prepare libraries and sequence TCR repertoires. Per donor, leukapheresis produced somewhere between about 0.94 and 9.5 billion PBMCs. General findings and caveats noted by the study authors: Pairwise subsampling indicated that sequencing depth was expected to affect the degree of clonotype sharing among donors. Sharing across a few donors was observed for about 5% of naive CD4, 3.5% of naive CD8, over 2% of memory CD4, and around 0.42% of memory CD8 clonotypes. Incomplete sequencing was indicated by rarefaction of sorted-subset datasets, despite the large sequencing depth. Naive subsets generally had larger estimated clonotype richness than memory subsets did. Because the study included a small number of donors, the genetic and exposure-history diversity represented was limited. Compared with non-shared clonotypes, the clonotypes found in all four sorted-subset donors had higher generation probabilities. Sampling was limited to blood, and TCR repertoires in tissue likely differ from TCR repertoires in blood.

The donors were healthy, HIV-negative adults who had no recently reported acute infections or vaccinations. Every donor was a Caucasian adult residing in Nashville, Tennessee, USA. CD4+ T cells were enriched through magnetic negative selection, after which naive cells were positively selected on CD45RA and the remaining negative fraction served as the memory subset. Blood was obtained by leukapheresis, after which PBMCs were separated by Ficoll-Histopaque density gradient centrifugation and cryopreserved in liquid nitrogen vapor phase. Purity and quantity of every magnetically sorted T cell population were checked by analytical flow cytometry. Genomic DNA was isolated from every sorted fraction and measured by UV absorbance on a Nanodrop 2000c. TCR CDR3 regions were amplified from genomic DNA by multiplex PCR using the deep immunoSEQ assay. Extracted genomic DNA from each cell subset was spread evenly across all wells of several immunoSEQ 96-well plates, with each plate serving as a replicate. For sorted subsets, about 200 ng genomic DNA, equal to some 30,000 T cell genomes, was loaded into each replicate PCR. The purified libraries were quantified using a Qubit 3.0 fluorometer, sized with a Bioanalyzer 2100, and then quantified again using the KAPA Library Quantification kit. Every immunoSEQ 96-well plate was sequenced on a dedicated single-read 150-cycle Illumina NextSeq 550 flow cell. As for the authors' bioinformatics: Because only junctional sequences without quality scores were contained in the immunoSEQ output, filtering matching that applied to full-length reads could not be performed. Sequences were annotated with PyIR, a Python wrapper for IgBLAST v1.9, and V/J genes and CDR3 were assigned using IMGT germline references. Reads were filtered out if the reads had weak V/J assignments (E-value above 1e-6), no CDR3, stop codons, out-of-frame junctions, or ambiguous translated residues. A V3J clonotype was defined by an identical inferred V gene, J gene, and CDR3 amino acid sequence. The percentage overlap between two repertoires was calculated by dividing the number of shared unique clonotypes by the size of the smaller repertoire. Three approaches were used to assess repertoire richness: RTK rarefaction, the Chao1 estimator, and Recon v2.1 estimates of unobserved clonotypes. Generation probabilities were computed with OLGA for all TCRbeta clonotypes obtained by the gDNA method from a handful of donors. Not all clones reach the TCRdb copy of this immuneACCESS table, which keeps in-frame sequences only. Checked studies attribute under half of the gap to unresolved V genes and leave the rest unexplained. The V and J calls and clone size come from that table; D and trimming were worked out from the DNA. The sample table lists roughly 760,000 clones, around 74% of them with a count of one. The biggest ten clones account for about 1.8% of the sample.

Counted from cysteine to phenylalanine, this CDR3 has 15 amino acids. Of the read, only the CDR3 DNA is kept; its 45 bases are in frame from base 1. Ends trimmed: V by 1 base, J by 3 bases; bases unmatched to a gene: 4. CDR1 and CDR2 are drawn from the germline V gene: SGHRS, YFSETQ. Specimen: memory CD4+ T cells sorted from blood. Per the publication, the cell subset or site label means: CD45RA-negative fraction. The sequence is built from TRBV5-1 and TRBJ1-3; 7 bases in between match TRBD1. The receptor's source is a woman in her twenties or thirties in good health. The nucleotides read TGCGCCAGCAGCTTGACAGGGGTATTTGGAAACACCATATATTTT. It translates to CASSLTGVFGNTIYF.